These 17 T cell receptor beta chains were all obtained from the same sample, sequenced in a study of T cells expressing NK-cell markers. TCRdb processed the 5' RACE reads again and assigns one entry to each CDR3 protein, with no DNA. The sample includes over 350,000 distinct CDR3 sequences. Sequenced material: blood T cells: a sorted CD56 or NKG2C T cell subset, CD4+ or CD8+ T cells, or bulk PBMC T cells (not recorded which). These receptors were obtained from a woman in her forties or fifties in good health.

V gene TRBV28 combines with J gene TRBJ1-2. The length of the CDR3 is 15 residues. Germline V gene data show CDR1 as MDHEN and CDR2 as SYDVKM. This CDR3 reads CASSYSDKRIYGYTF.

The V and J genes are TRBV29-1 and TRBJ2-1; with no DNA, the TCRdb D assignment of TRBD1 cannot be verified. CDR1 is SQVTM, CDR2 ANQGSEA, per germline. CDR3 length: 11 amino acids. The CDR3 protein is CSEKTGGGQFF.

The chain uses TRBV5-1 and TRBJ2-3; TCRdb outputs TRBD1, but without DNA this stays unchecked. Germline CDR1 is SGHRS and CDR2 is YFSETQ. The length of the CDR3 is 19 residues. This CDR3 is CASSPVLGKGESGTDTQYF.

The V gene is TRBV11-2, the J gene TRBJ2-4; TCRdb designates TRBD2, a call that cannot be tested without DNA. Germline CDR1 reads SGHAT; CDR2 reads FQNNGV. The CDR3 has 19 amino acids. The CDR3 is CASSLGGSGRAGAKNIQYF.

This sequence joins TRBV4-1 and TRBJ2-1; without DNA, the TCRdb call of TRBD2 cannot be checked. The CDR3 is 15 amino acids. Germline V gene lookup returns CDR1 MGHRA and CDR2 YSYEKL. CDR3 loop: CASSLLAGQYNEQFF.

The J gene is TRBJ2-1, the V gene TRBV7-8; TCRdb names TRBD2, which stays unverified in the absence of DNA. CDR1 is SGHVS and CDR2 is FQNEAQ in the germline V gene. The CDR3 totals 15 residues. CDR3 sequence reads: CASSFLAGRGNEQFF.

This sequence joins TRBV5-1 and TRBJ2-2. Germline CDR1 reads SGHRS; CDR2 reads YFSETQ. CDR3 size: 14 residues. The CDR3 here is CASSLGWNTGELFF. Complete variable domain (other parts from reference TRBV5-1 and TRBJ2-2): KAGVTQTPRYLIKTRGQQVTLSCSPISGHRSVSWYQQTPGQGLQFLFEYFSETQRNKGNFPGRFSGRQFSNSRSEMNVSTLELGDSALYLCASSLGWNTGELFFGEGSRLTVL.

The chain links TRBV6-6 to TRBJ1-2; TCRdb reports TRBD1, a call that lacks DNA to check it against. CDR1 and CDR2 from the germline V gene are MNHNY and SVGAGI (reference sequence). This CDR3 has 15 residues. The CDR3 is CASSYSPGWAYGYTF.

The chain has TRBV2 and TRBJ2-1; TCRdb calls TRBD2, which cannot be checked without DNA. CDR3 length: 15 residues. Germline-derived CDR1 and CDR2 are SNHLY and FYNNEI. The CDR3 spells CASSAGLAGVSEQFF.

CDR3 residues: CASSSRQKYTGNTIYF. The V gene is TRBV28, the J gene TRBJ1-3; TCRdb's D call of TRBD1 is untestable without DNA. This CDR3 is built from 16 residues. Germline V lookup: CDR1 MDHEN, CDR2 SYDVKM.

CDR3 sequence: CASSFSPSGSAKNIQYF. The V gene is TRBV5-4, the J gene TRBJ2-4; TCRdb designates TRBD2, a call that cannot be tested without DNA. The CDR3 spans 17 residues. The V gene's germline CDR1 is SGHNT and CDR2 YYREEE (reference sequence).

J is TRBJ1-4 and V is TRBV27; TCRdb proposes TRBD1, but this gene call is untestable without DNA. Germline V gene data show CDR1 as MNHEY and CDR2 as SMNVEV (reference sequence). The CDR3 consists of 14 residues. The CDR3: CASSPTGVREKLFF.

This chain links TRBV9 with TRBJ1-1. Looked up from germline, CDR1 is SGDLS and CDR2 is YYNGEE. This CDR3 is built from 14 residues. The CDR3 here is CASSPSPRDTEAFF.

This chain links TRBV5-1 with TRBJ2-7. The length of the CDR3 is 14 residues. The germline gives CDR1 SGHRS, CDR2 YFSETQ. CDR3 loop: CASSLEAWDYEQYF.

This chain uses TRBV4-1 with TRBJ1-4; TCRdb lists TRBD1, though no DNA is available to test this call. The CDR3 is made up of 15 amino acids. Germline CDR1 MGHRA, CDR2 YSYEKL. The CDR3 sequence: CASSQLGQKNEKLFF.

CDR3 protein: CASSYSRVAGGLWFF. The chain recombines TRBV6-5 with TRBJ2-1; without DNA, the TCRdb call of TRBD2 cannot be checked. Germline V gene data show CDR1 as MNHEY and CDR2 as SVGAGI. The CDR3 loop spans 15 amino acids.

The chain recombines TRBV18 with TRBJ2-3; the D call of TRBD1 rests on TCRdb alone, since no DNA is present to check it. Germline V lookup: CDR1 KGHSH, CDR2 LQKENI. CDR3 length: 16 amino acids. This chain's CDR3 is CASSPPVQRRTDTQYF.